A single sample is the source of the 32 T cell receptor beta chains below, sequenced in a study of cytomegalovirus exposure and HLA in healthy donors. The PCR was carried out with 60 Vbeta primers and 13 Jbeta primers. Here immunoSEQ multiplex PCR was the method, and the copy in TCRdb shows in-frame clones only, minus some. This listing includes 80,000 or so clones. Sequenced sample: PBMCs. All receptors derive from a middle-aged man in good health and CMV-seropositive.

The genes are TRBV28 and TRBJ1-1, with D tentatively TRBD1 (5 bases). V was shortened by 5 bases and J by 10 bases, with 14 bases between the two germline ends. Germline-derived CDR1 and CDR2 are MDHEN and SYDVKM. The CDR3 contains 12 residues. The CDR3 here is CASSPQRGGAFF. The DNA of the CDR3 is TGTGCCAGCAGTCCACAGAGGGGAGGAGCTTTCTTT.

The chain links TRBV5-1 to TRBJ2-5; TRBD1 aligns across 7 bases. The V segment lost 0 bases and the J segment 5 bases; nucleotides outside the gene matches: 19. Germline V CDR1 and CDR2: SGHRS, YFSETQ. This CDR3 contains 19 residues. The CDR3 sequence: CASSLAPATITGVGETQYF. The CDR3 DNA reads as TGCGCCAGCAGCTTGGCCCCCGCTACCATTACAGGGGTTGGGGAGACCCAGTACTTC.

The chain combines TRBV5-1 with TRBJ2-7; TRBD1 is a possible D gene (6 bases). The CDR3 runs to 15 residues. Trimming shortened V by 3 bases and J by 6 bases, and 19 bases separated the two germline ends. Germline assignment: CDR1 SGHRS and CDR2 YFSETQ. Written as DNA, the CDR3 is TGCGCCAGCAGCTCGGCATCTGGGGGCGCCCCCGAGCAGTACTTC. This encodes CASSSASGGAPEQYF.

The CDR3 loop reads CASIQRGITEAFF. In DNA, the CDR3 is TGTGCCAGCATCCAGCGGGGCATCACTGAAGCTTTCTTT. The chain is built from TRBV6-5 and TRBJ1-1; possibly TRBD1 for D (5 bases). Germline CDR1 MNHEY, CDR2 SVGAGI. V was cut by 7 bases and J by 4 bases, with 13 bases left in between. This CDR3 is built from 13 residues.

J is TRBJ2-2 and V is TRBV18; a weak D match, TRBD1 (6 bases). The V end lost 4 bases, the J end lost 1 base, and 10 bases lay between the germline ends. In germline, CDR1 is KGHSH, CDR2 LQKENI. This CDR3 comprises 15 residues. The CDR3 DNA reads as TGTGCCAGCTCACTCGGACAGAGGAACACCGGGGAGCTGTTTTTT. As protein: CASSLGQRNTGELFF.

The rearrangement links TRBV7-6 to TRBJ2-2; D remains ambiguous. This CDR3 contains 16 residues. Germline CDR1 reads SGHVS; CDR2 reads FNYEAQ. Trimming shortened V by 5 bases and J by 1 base, and 14 bases separated the two germline ends. The CDR3: CASSLPPSGNTGELFF. CDR3 coding DNA: TGTGCCAGCAGCCTCCCTCCATCCGGGAACACCGGGGAGCTGTTTTTT.

In nucleotides, the CDR3 is TGTGCCAGCAGCTTAAGACCGACTAGCGGTGAGCAGTTCTTC. Its protein is CASSLRPTSGEQFF. The V and J genes are TRBV7-3 and TRBJ2-1, with TRBD2 identical over 9 bases. J lost 9 bases, V lost 1 base, and 4 bases had no gene match. The CDR3 contains 14 residues. Germline values: CDR1 SGHTA, CDR2 FQGTGA.

The chain links TRBV6-1 to TRBJ2-7; no firm D call. Between the trimmed V and J ends, which lost 7 bases and 3 bases, there was a span of 7 bases. The germline V gene encodes CDR1 MNHNS and CDR2 SASEGT. This CDR3 has 11 amino acids. CDR3 coding DNA: TGTGCCAGCACGGAGAACTACGAGCAGTACGTC. Amino acids: CASTENYEQYV.

About this clone itself: At the DNA level, this CDR3 is encoded by other sequences in the same sample as well. The chain couples TRBV19 to TRBJ2-3, with 7 bases fitting TRBD2. Germline assignment: CDR1 LNHDA and CDR2 SQIVND (reference sequence). V shed 11 bases, J shed 0 bases, and the junction held 20 bases outside the gene matches. The CDR3 is made up of 18 amino acids. The CDR3 loop is CASRKLEGLAVSTDTQYF. The CDR3 bases are TGTGCCTCTAGGAAGTTGGAGGGTCTAGCGGTTAGCACAGATACGCAGTATTTT.

This sequence joins TRBV27 and TRBJ1-2, with 7 bases matching TRBD1. CDR3 length: 13 residues. Per germline, CDR1 MNHEY and CDR2 SMNVEV (reference sequence). V trimming: 5 bases; J trimming: 6 bases; junction bases outside the gene matches: 6. This CDR3 reads CASSPTDRDGYTF. As DNA, the CDR3 is TGTGCCAGCAGTCCAACCGACAGGGATGGCTACACCTTC.

The chain links TRBV6-1 to TRBJ2-7; 8 bases map to TRBD1. The V segment lost 10 bases and the J segment 1 base; nucleotides outside the gene matches: 6. This CDR3 is built from 13 residues. In germline, CDR1 is MNHNS, CDR2 SASEGT. The CDR3 here is CATRQGTSYEQYV. In DNA, the CDR3 is TGTGCCACCAGACAGGGGACGTCCTACGAGCAGTACGTC.

The rearrangement uses TRBV9 and TRBJ2-1; the D is unclear. The V end was cut by 0 bases, the J end by 2 bases, with 12 bases between. CDR1 SGDLS and CDR2 YYNGEE come from the germline V gene. The CDR3 length is 16 residues. CDR3 nucleotide sequence: TGTGCCAGCAGCGTAGGAGCCAGTCTAGCCTACAATGAGCAGTTCTTC. Translated, it gives CASSVGASLAYNEQFF.

The chain employs TRBV9 and TRBJ2-2; D possibly corresponds to TRBD2 (5 bases). Germline values: CDR1 SGDLS, CDR2 YYNGEE. V dropped 7 bases and J dropped 7 bases, with 11 bases sitting between them. This CDR3 is built from 12 residues. CDR3 protein: CASQAGGGELFF. The CDR3 DNA follows: TGTGCCAGCCAGGCGGGCGGCGGGGAGCTGTTTTTT.

The genes are TRBV29-1 and TRBJ1-2; 7 positions match TRBD1. Trimming cost V 2 bases and J 8 bases; bases outside gene matches: 5. CDR3 length: 12 residues. CDR1 is SQVTM and CDR2 is ANQGSEA in the germline V gene. CDR3 sequence reads: CSVEKGARGYTF. Written as DNA, the CDR3 is TGCAGCGTTGAAAAGGGGGCCAGGGGCTACACCTTC.

The gene calls are TRBV7-3 and TRBJ1-1; tentative D call: TRBD1 (5 bases). This CDR3 has 14 residues. Germline V gene lookup returns CDR1 SGHTA and CDR2 FQGTGA. The V end lost 5 bases, the J end lost 1 base, and 11 bases lay between the germline ends. The CDR3 here is CASSPQGANTEAFF. The CDR3 region has the DNA TGTGCCAGCAGCCCGCAAGGGGCGAACACTGAAGCTTTCTTT.

The rearrangement uses TRBV13 and TRBJ1-2; D remains ambiguous. Trimming cost V 6 bases and J 6 bases, with 23 bases left between them. This CDR3 region has 16 residues. Per germline, CDR1 PRHDT and CDR2 FYEKMQ (reference sequence). This chain's CDR3 is CASSWGAENPQDGYTF. The CDR3 DNA is TGTGCCAGCAGTTGGGGAGCCGAAAACCCCCAGGATGGCTACACCTTC. Based on the CDR3 plus reference TRBV13 and TRBJ1-2, the full variable domain is AAGVIQSPRHLIKEKRETATLKCYPIPRHDTVYWYQQGPGQDPQFLISFYEKMQSDKGSIPDRFSAQQFSDYHSELNMSSLELGDSALYFCASSWGAENPQDGYTFGSGTRLTVV.

The J gene is TRBJ2-5, the V gene TRBV6-5; TRBD2 matches 11 bases. The CDR3 covers 15 residues. The germline V gene encodes CDR1 MNHEY and CDR2 SVGAGI. The J segment lost 7 bases and the V segment lost 6 bases, leaving 10 bases of the junction unmatched. CDR3 nucleotide sequence: TGTGCCAGCAGCCAAGGGACTAGCGGAGGGGGGACCCAGTACTTC. Amino acids: CASSQGTSGGGTQYF.

This rearrangement joins TRBV4-1 to TRBJ2-4, with D tentatively TRBD2 (7 bases). CDR3 size: 18 residues. With 1 base removed from V and 7 bases from J, the gap between germline ends came to 23 bases. Germline CDR1 and CDR2: MGHRA and YSYEKL. CDR3 amino acids: CASSQGFTTRGARNIQYF. CDR3 DNA: TGCGCCAGCAGCCAAGGTTTCACTACCCGGGGGGCAAGGAACATTCAGTACTTC.

This rearrangement joins TRBV28 to TRBJ1-5; D gene uncertain. Germline V gene sequence: CDR1 MDHEN, CDR2 SYDVKM. Trimming left V 6 bases short and J 3 bases short, with 12 bases between. This CDR3 region has 14 residues. CDR3 region: CASSVPRPNQPQHF. The CDR3 DNA is TGTGCCAGCAGCGTACCGAGGCCCAATCAGCCCCAGCATTTT. Together with reference TRBV28 and TRBJ1-5, the CDR3 gives the full variable domain: DVKVTQSSRYLVKRTGEKVFLECVQDMDHENMFWYRQDPGLGLRLIYFSYDVKMKEKGDIPEGYSVSREKKERFSLILESASTNQTSMYLCASSVPRPNQPQHFGDGTRLSIL.

The chain links TRBV5-5 to TRBJ1-1; TRBD1 might be the D (5 bases). The CDR3 extends over 14 amino acids. In germline, CDR1 is SGHKS, CDR2 YYEKEE (reference sequence). V dropped 2 bases and J dropped 1 base, with 9 bases sitting between them. The CDR3 region has the DNA TGTGCCAGCAGCTTTCGGGGGGAGAACACTGAAGCTTTCTTT. Protein sequence: CASSFRGENTEAFF.

The genes are TRBV6-5 and TRBJ1-2, with 9 bases fitting TRBD1. Trimming at V came to 8 bases and at J to 6 bases, leaving 10 bases not matched to a gene. The V gene's germline CDR1 is MNHEY and CDR2 SVGAGI. CDR3 length: 14 amino acids. In nucleotides, the CDR3 is TGTGCCAGCGGGGACAGGGCCGAAGGTAATGGCTACACCTTC. It specifies CASGDRAEGNGYTF.

The rearrangement links TRBV6-4 to TRBJ1-2, with 7 positions matching TRBD1. This CDR3 has 15 residues. V was clipped by 0 bases and J by 7 bases; unmatched bases: 8. CDR1 and CDR2 from the germline V gene are MRHNA and SNTAGT. The CDR3 DNA sequence: TGTGCCAGCAGTGACTCCGGGACAGAGTCTGGTGGCTACACCTTC. As protein: CASSDSGTESGGYTF.

The V gene is TRBV2, the J gene TRBJ2-7, with D possibly TRBD2 on 5 matching bases. Germline CDR1 is SNHLY and CDR2 is FYNNEI. The V gene lost 7 bases and the J gene lost 1 base, with 14 bases spanning the gap. This CDR3 region has 14 residues. In DNA form, the CDR3 reads TGTGCCAGCAAAGGAGAGGGTTTTTCCTACGAGCAGTACTTC. Protein: CASKGEGFSYEQYF.

V usage is TRBV5-5 and J usage is TRBJ2-1, with 11 bases matching TRBD2. Germline values: CDR1 SGHKS, CDR2 YYEKEE (reference sequence). With 0 bases clipped from V and 9 bases from J, the junction kept 5 bases outside the gene matches. CDR3 length equals 15 residues. In DNA form, the CDR3 reads TGTGCCAGCAGCTTGGGGCTAGCGGGAGGCAGTGAGCAGTTCTTC. As protein: CASSLGLAGGSEQFF.

The gene calls are TRBV5-1 and TRBJ1-6, with 11 nucleotides matching TRBD1. The CDR3 length is 15 residues. Germline lookup yields CDR1 SGHRS and CDR2 YFSETQ. With V trimmed by 3 bases and J by 6 bases, 2 bases remained unmatched. The CDR3 DNA sequence: TGCGCCAGCAGCTCGGGACAGGGGGGTAATTCACCCCTCCACTTT. It yields the protein CASSSGQGGNSPLHF.

V and J are TRBV4-1 and TRBJ2-5; D is possibly TRBD2 (7 bases). This CDR3 is built from 16 residues. Trimming pared 0 bases from V and 0 bases from J, leaving 11 bases between. CDR1 is MGHRA, CDR2 YSYEKL, per germline. CDR3 bases: TGCGCCAGCAGCCAAGAGGGGGGGCCCGACCAAGAGACCCAGTACTTC. It encodes CASSQEGGPDQETQYF.

The chain links TRBV20-1 to TRBJ2-6; unclear D gene. Germline-derived CDR1 and CDR2 are DFQATT and SNEGSKA (reference sequence). There are 11 residues in the CDR3. CDR3 bases: TGCGGTGTAACTGGGGCCAACGTCCTGACTTTC. Its translation: CGVTGANVLTF.

The V call is TRBV29-1, the J call TRBJ1-1; D may be TRBD1 (5 bases). V was trimmed by 4 bases and J by 0 bases, leaving 12 bases between them. The germline CDR1 and CDR2 sequences are SQVTM and ANQGSEA. The CDR3 is 14 residues long. CDR3 in amino acids: CSVVSGLMNTEAFF. Written as DNA, the CDR3 is TGCAGCGTTGTGTCAGGGCTTATGAACACTGAAGCTTTCTTT.

The chain is built from TRBV5-1 and TRBJ1-2; 10 bases line up with TRBD1. This CDR3 is built from 14 residues. Germline assignment: CDR1 SGHRS and CDR2 YFSETQ. With 3 bases clipped from V and 8 bases from J, the junction kept 7 bases outside the gene matches. The CDR3 loop is CASSSDRGLGGYTF. In nucleotides, the CDR3 is TGCGCCAGCAGCTCAGACAGGGGGCTCGGGGGCTACACCTTC.

This chain uses TRBV27 with TRBJ2-1, with D perhaps matching TRBD2 (6 bases). Germline CDR1 MNHEY, CDR2 SMNVEV (reference sequence). The CDR3 contains 14 residues. V was shortened by 3 bases and J by 2 bases, with 8 bases between the two germline ends. CDR3 residues: CASSFGSTYNEQFF. The DNA for the CDR3 is TGTGCCAGCAGTTTCGGGAGCACCTACAATGAGCAGTTCTTC.

The CDR3 DNA reads TGTGCCAGCAGCTTAGATACAGGGCCTAACTATGGCTACACCTTC. It translates to CASSLDTGPNYGYTF. J is TRBJ1-2 and V is TRBV11-2, with D maybe TRBD1 (6 bases). Germline-derived CDR1 and CDR2 are SGHAT and FQNNGV. V gave up 0 bases and J gave up 0 bases, with 8 bases separating them. CDR3 length: 15 amino acids. Full variable domain (missing parts from reference TRBV11-2 and TRBJ1-2): EAGVAQSPRYKIIEKRQSVAFWCNPISGHATLYWYQQILGQGPKLLIQFQNNGVVDDSQLPKDRFSAERLKGVDSTLKIQPAKLEDSAVYLCASSLDTGPNYGYTFGSGTRLTVV.

Regarding this clone: This CDR3 is also generated by other DNA sequences in the sample. The chain uses TRBV6-5 and TRBJ2-5; no clear D gene. Germline assignment: CDR1 MNHEY and CDR2 SVGAGI. The CDR3 runs 12 residues. V was shortened by 0 bases and J by 5 bases, with 4 bases between the two germline ends. DNA for the CDR3: TGTGCCAGCAGTTACTCGCGGGAGACCCAGTACTTC. Protein sequence: CASSYSRETQYF.